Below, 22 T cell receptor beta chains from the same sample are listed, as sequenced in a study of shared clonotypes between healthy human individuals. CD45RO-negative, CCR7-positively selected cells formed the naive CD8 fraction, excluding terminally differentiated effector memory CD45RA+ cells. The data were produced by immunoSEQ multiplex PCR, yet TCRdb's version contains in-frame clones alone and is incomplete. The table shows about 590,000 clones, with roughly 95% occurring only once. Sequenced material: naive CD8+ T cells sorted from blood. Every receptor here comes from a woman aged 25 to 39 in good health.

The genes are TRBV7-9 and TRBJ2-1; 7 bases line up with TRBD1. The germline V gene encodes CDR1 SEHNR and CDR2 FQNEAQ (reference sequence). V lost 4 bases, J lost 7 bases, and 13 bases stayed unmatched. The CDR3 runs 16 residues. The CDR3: CASSSGGEGAANEQFF. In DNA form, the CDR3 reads TGTGCCAGCAGCTCTGGGGGCGAGGGGGCAGCTAATGAGCAGTTCTTC.

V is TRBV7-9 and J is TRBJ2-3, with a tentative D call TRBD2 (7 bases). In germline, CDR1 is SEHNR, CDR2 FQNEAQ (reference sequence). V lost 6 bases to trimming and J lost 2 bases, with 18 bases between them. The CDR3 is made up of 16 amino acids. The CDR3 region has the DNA TGTGCCAGCAGTCCCCCGGGGGGCGGTCCCACAGATACGCAGTATTTT. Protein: CASSPPGGGPTDTQYF.

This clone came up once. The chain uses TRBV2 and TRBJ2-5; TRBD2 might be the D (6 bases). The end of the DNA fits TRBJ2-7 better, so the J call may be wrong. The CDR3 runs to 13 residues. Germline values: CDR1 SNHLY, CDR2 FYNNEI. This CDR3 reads CASSSAGTYEQYF. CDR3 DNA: TGTGCCAGCAGTTCGGCGGGAACCTACGAGCAGTACTTC.

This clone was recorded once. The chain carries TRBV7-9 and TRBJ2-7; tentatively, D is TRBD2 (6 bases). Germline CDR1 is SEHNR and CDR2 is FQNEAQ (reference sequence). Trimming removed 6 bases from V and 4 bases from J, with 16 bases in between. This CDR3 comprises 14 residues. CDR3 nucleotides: TGTGCCAGCAGTCCCGACCCGGCGGGATACGAGCAGTACTTC. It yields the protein CASSPDPAGYEQYF.

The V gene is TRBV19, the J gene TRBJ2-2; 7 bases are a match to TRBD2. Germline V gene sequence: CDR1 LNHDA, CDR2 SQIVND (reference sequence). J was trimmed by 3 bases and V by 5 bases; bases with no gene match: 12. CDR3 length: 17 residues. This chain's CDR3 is CASSFGPGGIDTGELFF. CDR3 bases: TGTGCCAGTAGTTTCGGACCCGGGGGGATCGACACCGGGGAGCTGTTTTTT.

The CDR3 loop is CASSRRTSANTGELFF. The CDR3 nucleotides read TGCGCCAGCAGCCGAAGGACTAGCGCGAACACCGGGGAGCTGTTTTTT. V is TRBV4-1 and J is TRBJ2-2; 9 bases align to TRBD2. Germline-derived CDR1 and CDR2 are MGHRA and YSYEKL. The CDR3 totals 16 residues. J was trimmed by 0 bases and V by 4 bases; bases with no gene match: 3.

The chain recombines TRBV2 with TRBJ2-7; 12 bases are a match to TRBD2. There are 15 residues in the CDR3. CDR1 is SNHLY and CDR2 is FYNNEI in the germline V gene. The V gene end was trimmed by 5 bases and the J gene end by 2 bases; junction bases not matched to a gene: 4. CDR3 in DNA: TGTGCCAGCAGTTTTGGACTAGCGGGAACCTACGAGCAGTACTTC. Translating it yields CASSFGLAGTYEQYF.

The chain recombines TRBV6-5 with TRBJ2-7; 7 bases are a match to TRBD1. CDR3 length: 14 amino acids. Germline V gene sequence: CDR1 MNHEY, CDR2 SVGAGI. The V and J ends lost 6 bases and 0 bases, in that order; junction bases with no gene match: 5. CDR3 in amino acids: CASSPGDSSYEQYF. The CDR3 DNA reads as TGTGCCAGCAGCCCCGGGGACAGCTCCTACGAGCAGTACTTC.

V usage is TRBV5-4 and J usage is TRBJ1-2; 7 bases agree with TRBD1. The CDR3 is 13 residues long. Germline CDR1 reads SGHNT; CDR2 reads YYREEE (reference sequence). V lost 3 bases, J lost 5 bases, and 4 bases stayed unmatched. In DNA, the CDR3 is TGTGCCAGCAGCTCCGACAGGGCTTATGGCTACACCTTC. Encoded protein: CASSSDRAYGYTF.

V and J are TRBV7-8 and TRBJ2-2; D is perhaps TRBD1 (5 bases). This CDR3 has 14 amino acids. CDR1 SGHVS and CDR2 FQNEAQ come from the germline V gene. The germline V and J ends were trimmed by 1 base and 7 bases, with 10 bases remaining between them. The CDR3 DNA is TGTGCCAGCAGCTTAGTACCCCAGGGCGGGGAGCTGTTTTTT. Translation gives CASSLVPQGGELFF.

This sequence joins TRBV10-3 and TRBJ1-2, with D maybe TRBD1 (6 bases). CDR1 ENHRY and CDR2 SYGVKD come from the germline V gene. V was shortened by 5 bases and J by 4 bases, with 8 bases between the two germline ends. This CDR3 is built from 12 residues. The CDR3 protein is CAISTDSYGYTF. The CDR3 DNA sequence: TGTGCCATCAGTACGGACAGCTATGGCTACACCTTC.

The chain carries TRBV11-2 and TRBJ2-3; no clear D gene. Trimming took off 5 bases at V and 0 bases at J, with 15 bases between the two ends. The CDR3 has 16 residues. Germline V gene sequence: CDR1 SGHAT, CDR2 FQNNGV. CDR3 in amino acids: CASSDRFYGSTDTQYF. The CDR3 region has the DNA TGTGCCAGCAGCGATCGTTTCTACGGGAGCACAGATACGCAGTATTTT. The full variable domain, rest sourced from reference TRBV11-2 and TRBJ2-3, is EAGVAQSPRYKIIEKRQSVAFWCNPISGHATLYWYQQILGQGPKLLIQFQNNGVVDDSQLPKDRFSAERLKGVDSTLKIQPAKLEDSAVYLCASSDRFYGSTDTQYFGPGTRLTVL.

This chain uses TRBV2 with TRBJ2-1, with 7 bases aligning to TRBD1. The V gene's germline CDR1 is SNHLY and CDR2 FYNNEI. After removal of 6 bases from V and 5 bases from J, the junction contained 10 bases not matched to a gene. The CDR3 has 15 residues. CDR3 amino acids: CASRDQDRVHNEQFF. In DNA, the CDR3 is TGTGCCAGCAGGGATCAAGACAGGGTCCACAATGAGCAGTTCTTC.

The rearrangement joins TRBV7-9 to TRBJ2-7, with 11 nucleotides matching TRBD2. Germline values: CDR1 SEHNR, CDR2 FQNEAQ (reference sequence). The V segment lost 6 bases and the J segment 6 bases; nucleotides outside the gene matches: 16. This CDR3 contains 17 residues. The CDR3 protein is CASRPGLAAPPFCEQYF. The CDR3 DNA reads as TGTGCCAGCAGGCCGGGACTAGCGGCGCCTCCCTTTTGCGAGCAGTACTTC.

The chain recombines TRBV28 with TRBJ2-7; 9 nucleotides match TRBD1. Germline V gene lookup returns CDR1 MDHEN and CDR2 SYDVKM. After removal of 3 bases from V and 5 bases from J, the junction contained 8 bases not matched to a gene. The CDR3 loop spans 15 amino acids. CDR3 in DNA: TGTGCCAGCAGTTTCTCGGGACAGGGTGGGGACGAGCAGTACTTC. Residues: CASSFSGQGGDEQYF.

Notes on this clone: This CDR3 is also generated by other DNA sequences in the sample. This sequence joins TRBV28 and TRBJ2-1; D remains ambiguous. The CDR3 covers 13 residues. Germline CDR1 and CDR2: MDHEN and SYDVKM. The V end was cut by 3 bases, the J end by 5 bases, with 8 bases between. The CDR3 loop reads CASSFSLHNEQFF. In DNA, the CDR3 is TGTGCCAGCAGTTTCTCCTTACACAATGAGCAGTTCTTC.

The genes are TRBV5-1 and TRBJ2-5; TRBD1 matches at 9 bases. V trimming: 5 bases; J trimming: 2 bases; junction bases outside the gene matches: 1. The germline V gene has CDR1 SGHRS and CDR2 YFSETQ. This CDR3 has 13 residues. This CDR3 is CASRTGGQETQYF. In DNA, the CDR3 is TGCGCCAGCAGGACAGGGGGACAAGAGACCCAGTACTTC.

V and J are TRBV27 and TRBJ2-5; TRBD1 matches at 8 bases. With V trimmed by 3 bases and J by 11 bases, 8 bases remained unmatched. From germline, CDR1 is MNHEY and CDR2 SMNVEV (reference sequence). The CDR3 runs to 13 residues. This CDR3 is CASSLQGAGEQYF. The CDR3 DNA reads TGTGCCAGCAGTTTGCAGGGGGCTGGGGAGCAGTACTTC.

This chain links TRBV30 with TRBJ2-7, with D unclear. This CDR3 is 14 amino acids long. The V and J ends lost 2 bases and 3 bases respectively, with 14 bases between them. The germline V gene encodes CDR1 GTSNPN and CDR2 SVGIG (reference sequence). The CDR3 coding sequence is TGTGCCTGGAGTACCTTTCAGAGGTACTACGAGCAGTACTTC. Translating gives CAWSTFQRYYEQYF.

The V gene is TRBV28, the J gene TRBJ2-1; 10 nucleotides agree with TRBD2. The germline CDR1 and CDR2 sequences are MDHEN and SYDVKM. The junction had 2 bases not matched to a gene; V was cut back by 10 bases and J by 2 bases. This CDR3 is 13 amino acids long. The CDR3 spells CATTSGAYNEQFF. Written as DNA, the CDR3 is TGTGCCACAACTAGCGGGGCCTACAATGAGCAGTTCTTC.

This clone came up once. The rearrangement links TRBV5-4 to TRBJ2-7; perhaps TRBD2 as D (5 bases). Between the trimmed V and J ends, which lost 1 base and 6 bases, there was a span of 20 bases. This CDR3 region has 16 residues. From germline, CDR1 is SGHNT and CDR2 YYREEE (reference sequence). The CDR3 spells CASSLPGSGYSTEQYF. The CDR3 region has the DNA TGTGCCAGCAGCTTGCCGGGGAGCGGCTACTCCACCGAGCAGTACTTC.

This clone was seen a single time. DNA of the CDR3: TGTGCCACCAGCGGCCGGGACGCCGCCTACGAGCAGTACTTC. Amino acid sequence: CATSGRDAAYEQYF. The V and J genes are TRBV15 and TRBJ2-7, with D perhaps matching TRBD1 or TRBD2 (5 bases each). The CDR3 runs to 14 residues. Looked up from germline, CDR1 is LNHNV and CDR2 is YYDKDF (reference sequence). The V and J ends lost 5 bases and 2 bases respectively, with 13 bases between them.